This TCR beta chain was profiled in a study of cytomegalovirus exposure and HLA in healthy donors. Study background: Earlier, 150 million to 200 million T cells were analyzed, and fewer than 120 million unique TCR beta sequences were found among them. The study's findings and limits: As confirmed in vitro, three CMV-associated chains were specific for CMV antigens.

On this clone: Its antigen is unknown.

With 60 Vbeta and 13 Jbeta primers, the PCR was carried out. TCRdb's table, derived via immunoSEQ multiplex PCR, lists solely in-frame clones and lacks some. The table has over 150,000 clones, 71% seen once. The V and J ends lost 2 bases and 5 bases respectively, with 7 bases between them. The CDR3 is 12 residues long. The germline V gene has CDR1 MDHEN and CDR2 SYDVKM. The chain joins TRBV28 to TRBJ2-7; D is ambiguous. Material for sequencing was PBMCs. This receptor was identified in a woman in her 30s in good health and CMV-seronegative. CDR3 amino acids: CASSLTRNEQYF. CDR3 nucleotides: TGTGCCAGCAGTTTAACCAGAAACGAGCAGTACTTC.